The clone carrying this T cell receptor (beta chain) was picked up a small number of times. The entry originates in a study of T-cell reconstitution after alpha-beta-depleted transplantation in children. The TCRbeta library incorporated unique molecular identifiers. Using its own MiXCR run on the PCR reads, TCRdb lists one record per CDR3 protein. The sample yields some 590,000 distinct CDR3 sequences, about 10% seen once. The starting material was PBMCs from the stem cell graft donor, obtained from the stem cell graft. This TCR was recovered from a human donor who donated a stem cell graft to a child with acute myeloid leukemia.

CDR3 in DNA: TGTGCCAGCAGCCAAGCCGCGGAACAGCCCCAGCATTTT. Amino acid sequence: CASSQAAEQPQHF. The chain links TRBV3-1 to TRBJ1-5; D remains ambiguous. Looked up from germline, CDR1 is LGHDT and CDR2 is YNNKEL (reference sequence). The ends were cut back, 1 base at V and 7 bases at J, with 8 bases in the middle. The CDR3 length is 13 residues.